This T cell receptor beta chain appears in the sequencing data of a study of early T cells in non-severe SARS-CoV-2 infection. About the study: Sequencing used unsorted whole-blood bulk RNA, so chains lack pairing. Points from the study as a whole: VDJdb-based annotation leaned toward anti-spike CD8 responses and missed private and CD4 specificities.

Individual cDNA molecules were tagged with unique molecular identifiers, the study reported. One entry per CDR3 protein, called by TCRdb with MiXCR from the 5' RACE reads. Of 70,000 to 85,000 distinct CDR3 sequences listed, about 12% are singletons. The CDR3 consists of 14 residues. From germline, CDR1 is MNHEY and CDR2 SMNVEV (reference sequence). The V end was cut by 4 bases, the J end by 0 bases, with 8 bases between. A word on this clonotype: The antigen is unknown.

Sequencing was carried out using whole blood. This chain joins TRBV27 and TRBJ2-3, with D unresolved. The source of this sequence is an adult who was a healthcare worker with PCR-confirmed SARS-CoV-2 infection or an uninfected control (not recorded which). CDR3 region: CASSSLDSTDTQYF. Here the CDR3 DNA reads TGTGCCAGCAGTTCCCTAGACAGCACAGATACGCAGTATTTT.